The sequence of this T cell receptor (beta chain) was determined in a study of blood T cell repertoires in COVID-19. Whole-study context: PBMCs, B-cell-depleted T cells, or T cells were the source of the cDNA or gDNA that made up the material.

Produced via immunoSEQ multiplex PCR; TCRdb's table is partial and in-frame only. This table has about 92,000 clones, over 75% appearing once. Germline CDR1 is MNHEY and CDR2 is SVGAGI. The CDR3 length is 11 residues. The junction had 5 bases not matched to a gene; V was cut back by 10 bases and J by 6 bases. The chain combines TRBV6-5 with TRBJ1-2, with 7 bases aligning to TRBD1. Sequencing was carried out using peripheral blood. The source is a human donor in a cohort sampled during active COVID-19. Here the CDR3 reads CATNTGDGYTF. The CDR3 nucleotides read TGTGCCACCAATACAGGGGATGGCTACACCTTC.